Below, 26 T cell receptor beta chains from the same sample are listed, as sequenced in a study of regulatory T cells in long-lasting Graves disease. Time point: persistent/refractory GD, antithyroid drugs over 5 years with positive TRAb. Researchers made the TCR library from RNA that was extracted from PBMCs. Building the TCR beta libraries relied on iRepertoire HTBI primers, and CDR3 regions underwent Arm-PCR. Each CDR3 protein gets one entry after TCRdb re-called the multiplex PCR reads with MiXCR. The table has 430,000 or so distinct CDR3 sequences, roughly 21% seen once. The source material was peripheral blood mononuclear cells (PBMCs), sampled when the disease was refractory, from a patient treated with antithyroid drugs. The origin of the receptors is a female donor with Graves disease.

This clonotype showed up just once. The CDR3 here is CASSRGLDLDEQYF. CDR3 nucleotide sequence: TGTGCCAGCAGCAGGGGACTAGATTTGGACGAGCAGTACTTC. The chain couples TRBV7-9 to TRBJ2-7, with 8 bases matching TRBD2. Germline V gene sequence: CDR1 SEHNR, CDR2 FQNEAQ (reference sequence). Germline trimming cut 5 bases from V and 5 bases from J; bases unmatched to any gene: 8. The CDR3 length is 14 residues.

This clonotype was observed many times. V gene TRBV11-2 combines with J gene TRBJ2-2; D gene ambiguous. Germline CDR1 reads SGHAT; CDR2 reads FQNNGV. The CDR3 covers 16 residues. The V end lost 0 bases, the J end lost 5 bases, and 13 bases lay between the germline ends. CDR3 coding DNA: TGTGCCAGCAGCTTAGATAGGGCCCGTGGAACCGGGGAGCTGTTTTTT. It is translated as CASSLDRARGTGELFF.

This chain connects TRBV20-1 to TRBJ2-7; D unclear. The germline V and J ends were trimmed by 6 bases and 2 bases, with 8 bases remaining between them. Germline CDR1 is DFQATT and CDR2 is SNEGSKA (reference sequence). This CDR3 has 11 amino acids. As DNA, the CDR3 is TGCAGTGCCCCGGCCCCCTACGAGCAGTACTTC. Protein: CSAPAPYEQYF.

This clonotype was detected many times. The chain combines TRBV28 with TRBJ1-3; 10 bases match TRBD1. This CDR3 region has 14 residues. CDR1 and CDR2 from the germline V gene are MDHEN and SYDVKM. Trimming cost V 7 bases and J 2 bases; bases outside gene matches: 2. CDR3 in amino acids: CASIGTGAGNTIYF. CDR3 nucleotides: TGTGCCAGCATTGGGACAGGGGCTGGAAACACCATATATTTT.

This clonotype was detected a few times. The rearrangement links TRBV7-9 to TRBJ2-2, with D tentatively TRBD2 (5 bases). Germline CDR1 reads SEHNR; CDR2 reads FQNEAQ (reference sequence). The V end lost 7 bases, the J end lost 2 bases, and 11 bases lay between the germline ends. The CDR3 extends over 14 amino acids. CDR3 loop: CASKIGSNTGELFF. In nucleotides, the CDR3 is TGTGCCAGCAAAATAGGGAGTAACACCGGGGAGCTGTTTTTT.

In the case of this clonotype: One end of the junction fails to match germline, which may point to a read error. The rearrangement joins TRBV27 to TRBJ2-7, with a possible D match to TRBD1 (6 bases). The end of the DNA is better explained by TRBJ2-1, so the J call may be wrong. The germline V gene has CDR1 MNHEY and CDR2 SMNVEV (reference sequence). The length of the CDR3 is 15 residues. This CDR3 reads CATSDPRGDYNEQFF. The CDR3 coding sequence is TGTGCCACCAGTGATCCCAGGGGCGATTACAATGAGCAGTTCTTC.

This clonotype was seen many times. The gene calls are TRBV15 and TRBJ1-1, with TRBD1 matching 9 bases. This CDR3 is 19 amino acids long. Germline-derived CDR1 and CDR2 are LNHNV and YYDKDF (reference sequence). Losses at the gene ends were 0 bases for V and 0 bases for J; bases not matched to a gene: 11. CDR3 sequence reads: CATSRDTTPRDRVNTEAFF. The CDR3 DNA sequence: TGTGCCACCAGCAGAGATACAACCCCCAGGGACAGGGTGAACACTGAAGCTTTCTTT. The whole variable domain, filled in from reference TRBV15 and TRBJ1-1, reads DAMVIQNPRYQVTQFGKPVTLSCSQTLNHNVMYWYQQKSSQAPKLLFHYYDKDFNNEADTPDNFQSRRPNTSFCFLDIRSPGLGDTAMYLCATSRDTTPRDRVNTEAFFGQGTRLTVV.

This clonotype turned up a few times. CDR3 nucleotides: TGTGCCAGCAGCAACCTCGGGGGTGGCGGGCAGTACTTC. This gives the protein CASSNLGGGGQYF. The V gene is TRBV6-1, the J gene TRBJ2-7; D may be TRBD2 (6 bases). Germline assignment: CDR1 MNHNS and CDR2 SASEGT. Trimming removed 6 bases from V and 9 bases from J, with 18 bases in between. This CDR3 is built from 13 residues.

This clonotype came up many times. The V and J genes are TRBV28 and TRBJ2-7; D is undetermined. Germline values: CDR1 MDHEN, CDR2 SYDVKM. V shed 8 bases and J shed 4 bases, with 12 bases lying between them. The CDR3 spans 12 residues. As DNA, the CDR3 is TGTGCCAGCTCATCAACTCTTTACGAGCAGTACTTC. It is translated as CASSSTLYEQYF. Based on the CDR3 plus reference TRBV28 and TRBJ2-7, the full variable domain is DVKVTQSSRYLVKRTGEKVFLECVQDMDHENMFWYRQDPGLGLRLIYFSYDVKMKEKGDIPEGYSVSREKKERFSLILESASTNQTSMYLCASSSTLYEQYFGPGTRLTVT.

The chain carries TRBV5-8 and TRBJ2-7; 10 nucleotides match TRBD2. The CDR3 sequence is 15 residues long. V lost 4 bases and J lost 2; bases outside the gene matches: 6. Germline lookup yields CDR1 SGHTS and CDR2 YDEGEE. Written as DNA, the CDR3 is TGTGCCAGCAGCCTGACTAGCGGGCCCACCTACGAGCAGTACTTC. Encoded protein: CASSLTSGPTYEQYF.

The table lists this clonotype with a few counts. The J gene is TRBJ2-7, the V gene TRBV7-6; a weak D match, TRBD1 (5 bases). Trimming stripped 1 base from V and 2 bases from J, with 15 bases between. The CDR3 spans 16 residues. Germline values: CDR1 SGHVS, CDR2 FNYEAQ. The CDR3 sequence: CASSLEGTGDAYEQYF. In DNA form, the CDR3 reads TGTGCCAGCAGCTTAGAAGGCACAGGCGACGCCTACGAGCAGTACTTC. Filled out from reference TRBV7-6 and TRBJ2-7, the complete variable domain reads GAGVSQSPRYKVTKRGQDVALRCDPISGHVSLYWYRQALGQGPEFLTYFNYEAQQDKSGLPNDRFSAERPEGSISTLTIQRTEQRDSAMYRCASSLEGTGDAYEQYFGPGTRLTVT.

In the case of this clonotype: Being one base from a much bigger clone, this may be a read error. The chain is built from TRBV29-1 and TRBJ2-7; 9 positions agree with TRBD2. V was clipped by 7 bases and J by 2 bases; unmatched bases: 6. CDR3 length equals 13 residues. Looked up from germline, CDR1 is SQVTM and CDR2 is ANQGSEA. The CDR3 DNA reads as TGCAGCGCTGTTAGCGGGAGCACCTACGAGCAGTACTTC. Protein sequence: CSAVSGSTYEQYF.

Only a few counts were recorded for this clonotype. This sequence joins TRBV5-1 and TRBJ2-2; 9 bases are shared with TRBD1. Germline lookup yields CDR1 SGHRS and CDR2 YFSETQ. After removal of 3 bases from V and 6 bases from J, the junction contained 3 bases not matched to a gene. The CDR3 runs 14 residues. The CDR3 spells CASSWTGVSGELFF. The CDR3 nucleotides read TGCGCCAGCAGCTGGACAGGGGTATCCGGGGAGCTGTTTTTT.

This clonotype was detected many times. The chain couples TRBV6-1 to TRBJ2-7, with 10 bases that match TRBD2. The germline V gene encodes CDR1 MNHNS and CDR2 SASEGT. The V segment lost 5 bases and the J segment 1 base; nucleotides outside the gene matches: 8. CDR3 length: 16 amino acids. CDR3: CASSLASGSRSYEQYF. The DNA of the CDR3 is TGTGCCAGCAGTCTAGCTAGCGGGAGCCGGTCCTACGAGCAGTACTTC.

The sample holds a few counts of this clonotype. The chain is built from TRBV28 and TRBJ2-2; the match to TRBD1 covers 9 bases. Germline-derived CDR1 and CDR2 are MDHEN and SYDVKM. J gave up 4 bases and V 10 bases, and 7 bases lay outside the gene matches. The CDR3 is made up of 14 amino acids. DNA for the CDR3: TGTGCCACCTCGGACAGGGGAATCACCGGGGAGCTGTTTTTT. Its protein product is CATSDRGITGELFF. Full variable domain (outside the CDR3, taken from reference TRBV28 and TRBJ2-2): DVKVTQSSRYLVKRTGEKVFLECVQDMDHENMFWYRQDPGLGLRLIYFSYDVKMKEKGDIPEGYSVSREKKERFSLILESASTNQTSMYLCATSDRGITGELFFGEGSRLTVL.

This clonotype has ten or more counts. The chain carries TRBV12-3 or TRBV12-4 and TRBJ2-7; the match to TRBD1 covers 8 bases. The CDR3 is 14 residues long. V gave up 5 bases and J gave up 3 bases; unmatched junction bases: 6. The CDR3 DNA sequence: TGTGCCAGCAGTACACAGGGGGATTACTACGAGCAGTACTTC. It translates to CASSTQGDYYEQYF.

This clonotype was observed a handful of times. V and J are TRBV27 and TRBJ2-2; D is unresolved. Germline CDR1 is MNHEY and CDR2 is SMNVEV (reference sequence). V lost 3 bases to trimming and J lost 5 bases, with 10 bases between them. This CDR3 is built from 14 residues. In DNA, the CDR3 is TGTGCCAGCAGTTTTCAAGGGCTGACCGGGGAGCTGTTTTTT. It specifies CASSFQGLTGELFF.

This clonotype was seen at least ten times. The chain links TRBV28 to TRBJ2-7; no reliable D call. CDR3 length equals 14 residues. From germline, CDR1 is MDHEN and CDR2 SYDVKM. V was pared by 5 bases and J by 3 bases, with 14 bases between. The CDR3 DNA reads as TGTGCCAGCAGTCAACCCACGACCGGCTACGAGCAGTACTTC. The encoded protein is CASSQPTTGYEQYF.

This clonotype was detected a few times. The chain has TRBV20-1 and TRBJ1-2; the D gene is possibly TRBD1 (5 bases). Trimming shortened V by 6 bases and J by 2 bases, and 16 bases separated the two germline ends. The CDR3 totals 14 residues. Germline V lookup: CDR1 DFQATT, CDR2 SNEGSKA (reference sequence). CDR3 residues: CSAPTGGPNYGYTF. The CDR3 nucleotides read TGCAGTGCCCCGACCGGGGGACCCAACTATGGCTACACCTTC.

This clonotype was counted ten times or more. The chain uses TRBV27 and TRBJ1-5; D gene uncertain. Germline-derived CDR1 and CDR2 are MNHEY and SMNVEV (reference sequence). V shed 3 bases and J shed 2 bases, with 20 bases lying between them. This CDR3 comprises 18 residues. The CDR3 DNA is TGTGCCAGCAGTTTTAGTCATACTGGGCTTGGGGGCAATCAGCCCCAGCATTTT. It translates to CASSFSHTGLGGNQPQHF.

Details on this clonotype: This may come from a read error, since a much larger clone is one base off. This sequence joins TRBV2 and TRBJ1-1, with no clear D. The CDR3 is made up of 13 amino acids. Germline V gives CDR1 SNHLY, CDR2 FYNNEI. The CDR3 DNA reads as TGTGCCGGCAGTGAAGAACACATCCGTGAAGCTTTCTTT. It yields the protein CAGSEEHIREAFF. Full variable domain (remainder filled in from reference TRBV2 and TRBJ1-1): EPEVTQTPSHQVTQMGQEVILRCVPISNHLYFYWYRQILGQKVEFLVSFYNNEISEKSEIFDDQFSVERPDGSNFTLKIRSTKLEDSAMYFCAGSEEHIREAFFGQGTRLTVV.

V is TRBV5-6 and J is TRBJ1-6; TRBD1 is a possible D gene (5 bases). The CDR3 is made up of 14 amino acids. Trimming took 0 bases from V and 11 from J, leaving 12 bases between them. The germline CDR1 and CDR2 sequences are SGHDT and YYEEEE. CDR3: CASSLGSGGPPLHF. As DNA, the CDR3 is TGTGCCAGCAGCTTGGGGTCCGGGGGTCCACCCCTCCACTTT.

This clonotype has at least ten counts. The chain links TRBV27 to TRBJ1-5; 9 bases are shared with TRBD1. This CDR3 spans 14 amino acids. The V gene's germline CDR1 is MNHEY and CDR2 SMNVEV (reference sequence). With V trimmed by 6 bases and J by 6 bases, 6 bases remained unmatched. The CDR3 DNA reads as TGTGCCAGCAGCCCTCAACAGGGGGCTCAGCCCCAGCATTTT. As protein: CASSPQQGAQPQHF.

The rearrangement uses TRBV4-1 and TRBJ1-1; D is undetermined. Per germline, CDR1 MGHRA and CDR2 YSYEKL. V was pared by 3 bases and J by 3 bases, with 5 bases between. This CDR3 is 12 amino acids long. The CDR3 protein is CASSHEHTEAFF. In DNA, the CDR3 is TGCGCCAGCAGCCACGAGCACACTGAAGCTTTCTTT.

This clonotype showed up just a few times. This sequence joins TRBV7-9 and TRBJ2-2; the D gene is possibly TRBD2 (5 bases). V lost 5 bases and J lost 5, with 12 bases in between. Per germline, CDR1 SEHNR and CDR2 FQNEAQ (reference sequence). The CDR3 length is 14 residues. The DNA of the CDR3 is TGTGCCAGCAGCACCAGCGGCGAGACCGGGGAGCTGTTTTTT. This gives the protein CASSTSGETGELFF.

This clonotype was recorded a few times. This rearrangement joins TRBV19 to TRBJ1-5; D not resolved. CDR3 length: 14 residues. Germline assignment: CDR1 LNHDA and CDR2 SQIVND (reference sequence). V gave up 1 base and J gave up 9 bases, with 13 bases separating them. The CDR3 DNA sequence: TGTGCCAGTAGTATAGGTACAAGCCAATCGCCCCAGCATTTT. The encoded protein is CASSIGTSQSPQHF. Using reference TRBV19 and TRBJ1-5 for the parts outside the CDR3, the full variable domain is DGGITQSPKYLFRKEGQNVTLSCEQNLNHDAMYWYRQDPGQGLRLIYYSQIVNDFQKGDIAEGYSVSREKKESFPLTVTSAQKNPTAFYLCASSIGTSQSPQHFGDGTRLSIL.